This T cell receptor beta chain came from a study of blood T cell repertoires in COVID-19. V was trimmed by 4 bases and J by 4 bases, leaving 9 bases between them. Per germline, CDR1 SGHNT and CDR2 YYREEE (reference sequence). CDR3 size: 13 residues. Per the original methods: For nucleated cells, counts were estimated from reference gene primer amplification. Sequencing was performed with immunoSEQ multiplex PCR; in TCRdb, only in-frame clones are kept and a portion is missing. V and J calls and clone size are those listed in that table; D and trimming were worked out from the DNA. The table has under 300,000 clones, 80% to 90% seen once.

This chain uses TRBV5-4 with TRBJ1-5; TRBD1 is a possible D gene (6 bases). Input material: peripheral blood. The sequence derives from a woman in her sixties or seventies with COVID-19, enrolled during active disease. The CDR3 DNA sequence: TGTGCCAGCAGCCAGGACAGAAATCAGCCCCAGCATTTT. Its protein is CASSQDRNQPQHF.